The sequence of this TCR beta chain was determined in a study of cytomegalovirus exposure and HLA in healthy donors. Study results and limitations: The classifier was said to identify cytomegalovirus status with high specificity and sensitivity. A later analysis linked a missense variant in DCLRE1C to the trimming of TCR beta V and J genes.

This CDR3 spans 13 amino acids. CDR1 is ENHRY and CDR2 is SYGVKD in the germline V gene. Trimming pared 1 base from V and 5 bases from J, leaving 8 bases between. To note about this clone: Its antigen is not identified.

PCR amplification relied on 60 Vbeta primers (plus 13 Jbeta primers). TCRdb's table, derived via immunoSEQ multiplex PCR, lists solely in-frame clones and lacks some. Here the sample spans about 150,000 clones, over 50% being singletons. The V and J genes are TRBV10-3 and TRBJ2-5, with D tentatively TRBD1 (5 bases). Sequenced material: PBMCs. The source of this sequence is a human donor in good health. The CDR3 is CAISEFAGETQYF. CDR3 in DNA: TGTGCCATCAGTGAGTTTGCAGGGGAGACCCAGTACTTC.